The T cell receptor (beta chain) under discussion was sequenced for a study of blood T cell repertoires in COVID-19. In the study overall: The United States, Italy and Spain provided the acute and convalescent COVID-19 samples. PBMCs, B-cell-depleted T cells, or T cells were the source of the cDNA or gDNA that made up the material.

The CDR3 is made up of 15 amino acids. Germline V CDR1 and CDR2: ENHRY, SYGVKD. Trimming took 6 bases from V and 4 from J, leaving 16 bases between them. This clone was detected a few times. Authors' data handling: Nucleated cell number was recorded as an estimate derived from reference gene primer amplification. Libraries were prepared by immunoSEQ multiplex PCR; TCRdb keeps only in-frame clonotypes and omits some of them. For V, J and clone size, that table is used; D and trimming come from the DNA. The top ten clones hold 22% of a sample with 65,000 to 90,000 clones, about 82% of them seen once. The sample consisted of peripheral blood. The chain has TRBV10-3 and TRBJ1-5; unclear D gene. This sequence was found in an elderly woman in a cohort sampled during active or convalescent COVID-19. Here the CDR3 reads CAISSQEGSNQPQHF. The CDR3 DNA sequence: TGTGCCATCAGCTCCCAGGAGGGTTCAAATCAGCCCCAGCATTTT.